Shown below are 18 T cell receptor beta chains from a single sample sequenced in a study of blood T cell repertoires in COVID-19. Profiling relied on immunoSEQ multiplex PCR, and the TCRdb table lists in-frame clones only, not all of them. Of about 240,000 clones in the sample, around 86% were seen once. Sequencing was carried out using peripheral blood. The receptors here all came from a woman of 80 years or more with COVID-19, enrolled during active disease.

The V call is TRBV7-9, the J call TRBJ2-7, with D maybe TRBD2 (6 bases). Trimming stripped 4 bases from V and 3 bases from J, with 13 bases between. The length of the CDR3 is 14 residues. The germline CDR1 and CDR2 sequences are SEHNR and FQNEAQ (reference sequence). The CDR3 DNA follows: TGTGCCAGCAGCTCGCGGGGAGACAGCTACGAGCAGTACTTC. Its translation is CASSSRGDSYEQYF.

The V and J genes are TRBV6-1 and TRBJ2-1; 10 bases match TRBD2. The CDR3 contains 15 residues. Germline lookup yields CDR1 MNHNS and CDR2 SASEGT. V gave up 1 base and J gave up 7 bases; unmatched junction bases: 4. In DNA form, the CDR3 reads TGTGCCAGCAGTGAAGGGGGTAGCGGGAGGAATGAGCAGTTCTTC. It specifies CASSEGGSGRNEQFF.

The chain carries TRBV9 and TRBJ2-1, with 8 bases lining up with TRBD2. Germline CDR1 and CDR2: SGDLS and YYNGEE. V shed 3 bases and J 0 bases; nucleotides not matched to a gene: 5. This CDR3 has 16 amino acids. CDR3 loop: CASSAALAGSYNEQFF. DNA for the CDR3: TGTGCCAGCAGCGCAGCGCTAGCGGGCTCCTACAATGAGCAGTTCTTC.

In regard to this clone: The junction differs from germline at one of its ends, possibly a read error. The chain links TRBV3-1 (or the pseudogene TRBV3-2) to TRBJ2-7; 12 nucleotides align to TRBD2. The CDR3 sequence is 13 residues long. Germline V gene lookup returns CDR1 LGHDT and CDR2 YNNKEL (reference sequence). CDR3 DNA sequence: TGTGCCAGCAGCCACGGACTAGCGGGACCTCCGCACTTC. Its translation is CASSHGLAGPPHF.

This chain uses TRBV28 with TRBJ2-5; TRBD1 matches at 7 bases. The V and J ends lost 3 bases and 3 bases, in that order; junction bases with no gene match: 4. This CDR3 has 14 residues. Germline CDR1 is MDHEN and CDR2 is SYDVKM. The CDR3 sequence is CASSFFGTEETQYF. DNA of the CDR3: TGTGCCAGCAGTTTTTTTGGGACAGAAGAGACCCAGTACTTC. Supplemented by reference TRBV28 and TRBJ2-5, the full variable domain reads DVKVTQSSRYLVKRTGEKVFLECVQDMDHENMFWYRQDPGLGLRLIYFSYDVKMKEKGDIPEGYSVSREKKERFSLILESASTNQTSMYLCASSFFGTEETQYFGPGTRLLVL.

V gene TRBV6-1 combines with J gene TRBJ2-1, with TRBD2 identical over 7 bases. V trimming: 4 bases; J trimming: 2 bases; junction bases outside the gene matches: 8. The CDR3 runs 16 residues. Germline V gives CDR1 MNHNS, CDR2 SASEGT. CDR3 loop: CASSVLGGGPYNEQFF. As DNA, the CDR3 is TGTGCCAGCAGTGTTCTTGGCGGGGGACCCTACAATGAGCAGTTCTTC.

There are a few counts of this clone. The chain is built from TRBV3-1 (or the pseudogene TRBV3-2) and TRBJ1-2; unclear D gene. The V gene's germline CDR1 is LGHDT and CDR2 YNNKEL (reference sequence). The germline V and J ends were trimmed by 1 base and 4 bases, with 7 bases remaining between them. The CDR3 consists of 13 residues. The CDR3 nucleotides read TGTGCCAGCAGCCAAGGTCCAGGCTATGGCTACACCTTC. It is translated as CASSQGPGYGYTF.

In this sample, this clone turned up once. The chain recombines TRBV9 with TRBJ2-1; TRBD1 agrees at 8 bases. The CDR3 is made up of 16 amino acids. With V trimmed by 4 bases and J by 3 bases, 9 bases remained unmatched. From germline, CDR1 is SGDLS and CDR2 YYNGEE. The CDR3 loop is CASSNLQGVDYNEQFF. CDR3 sequence (DNA): TGTGCCAGCAGCAACTTACAGGGGGTAGACTACAATGAGCAGTTCTTC.

V is TRBV10-3 and J is TRBJ1-1; 10 bases align to TRBD1. V lost 10 bases and J lost 2; bases outside the gene matches: 13. The CDR3 has 16 amino acids. The germline V gene has CDR1 ENHRY and CDR2 SYGVKD. The CDR3 bases are TGTGCCACCAATGGCGGGACAGGGGCTCTTAACACTGAAGCTTTCTTT. Its translation: CATNGGTGALNTEAFF.

This clone was detected only once. This chain joins TRBV19 and TRBJ1-6, with a weak D call TRBD1 (6 bases). Germline CDR1 is LNHDA and CDR2 is SQIVND (reference sequence). The length of the CDR3 is 13 residues. V lost 7 bases to trimming and J lost 10 bases, with 14 bases between them. DNA for the CDR3: TGTGCCAGTATGCAAGCTGGGGGCTCACCCCTCCACTTT. This translates into CASMQAGGSPLHF.

This clone occurred a few times. The chain carries TRBV20-1 and TRBJ1-1, with 9 bases lining up with TRBD1. V dropped 7 bases and J dropped 8; count of bases not matched to a gene: 5. The CDR3 runs 11 residues. CDR1 is DFQATT, CDR2 SNEGSKA, per germline (reference sequence). The CDR3 coding sequence is TGCAGTGGCCGGACAGGGGTCGAAGCTTTCTTT. It specifies CSGRTGVEAFF.

This clone has only a few counts. The rearrangement uses TRBV28 and TRBJ2-7; no clear D gene. Looked up from germline, CDR1 is MDHEN and CDR2 is SYDVKM. The V and J ends lost 7 bases and 1 base respectively, with 5 bases between them. This CDR3 has 11 residues. CDR3 protein: CASTSSYEQYF. In DNA form, the CDR3 reads TGTGCCAGCACTTCTTCCTACGAGCAGTACTTC. The full variable domain, completed using reference TRBV28 and TRBJ2-7, is DVKVTQSSRYLVKRTGEKVFLECVQDMDHENMFWYRQDPGLGLRLIYFSYDVKMKEKGDIPEGYSVSREKKERFSLILESASTNQTSMYLCASTSSYEQYFGPGTRLTVT.

The chain carries TRBV5-1 and TRBJ2-5, with TRBD1 matching 7 bases. CDR3 size: 15 residues. The junction had 10 bases not matched to a gene; V was cut back by 1 base and J by 7 bases. Germline values: CDR1 SGHRS, CDR2 YFSETQ. The CDR3, as DNA: TGCGCCAGCAGCTTGTGGGCAGGGGGTAGGGTGACCCAGTACTTC. It is translated as CASSLWAGGRVTQYF.

This clone was recorded once. The chain uses TRBV18 and TRBJ1-1; no definite D call. The V gene's germline CDR1 is KGHSH and CDR2 LQKENI. The V and J ends lost 6 bases and 4 bases respectively, with 12 bases between them. The CDR3 has 13 amino acids. Here the CDR3 DNA reads TGTGCCAGCTCTCCAGATTCGGGCACTGAAGCTTTCTTT. It translates to CASSPDSGTEAFF. Full variable domain (remainder filled in from reference TRBV18 and TRBJ1-1): NAGVMQNPRHLVRRRGQEARLRCSPMKGHSHVYWYRQLPEEGLKFMVYLQKENIIDESGMPKERFSAEFPKEGPSILRIQQVVRGDSAAYFCASSPDSGTEAFFGQGTRLTVV.

This clone was seen just once. V is TRBV4-3 and J is TRBJ1-5; 8 bases align to TRBD1. Unmatched junction bases numbered 6, after V lost 4 bases and J lost 7 bases. Germline V gives CDR1 LGHNA, CDR2 YSLEER. CDR3 length: 14 amino acids. CDR3 loop: CASSLSTGVQPQHF. CDR3 in DNA: TGCGCCAGCAGCCTTTCGACAGGGGTCCAGCCCCAGCATTTT.

The chain carries TRBV7-3 and TRBJ2-1, with 8 nucleotides matching TRBD2. Germline V gene data show CDR1 as SGHTA and CDR2 as FQGTGA. This CDR3 contains 16 residues. V was clipped by 5 bases and J by 8 bases; unmatched bases: 14. The CDR3 region has the DNA TGTGCCAGCAGCATAAATAAGGTCGCGGGAGGTTATGAGCAGTTCTTC. This gives the protein CASSINKVAGGYEQFF. The full variable domain, completed using reference TRBV7-3 and TRBJ2-1, is GAGVSQTPSNKVTEKGKYVELRCDPISGHTALYWYRQSLGQGPEFLIYFQGTGAADDSGLPNDRFFAVRPEGSVSTLKIQRTERGDSAVYLCASSINKVAGGYEQFFGPGTRLTVL.

The chain has TRBV28 and TRBJ1-5, with unresolved D. Deletions cut 4 bases from V and 5 bases from J, with 3 bases between. The germline V gene has CDR1 MDHEN and CDR2 SYDVKM. The CDR3 is 11 amino acids. CDR3 sequence: CASSSDQPQHF. The CDR3 DNA follows: TGTGCCAGCAGTTCTGATCAGCCCCAGCATTTT.

The chain joins TRBV5-1 to TRBJ2-1, with unresolved D. The CDR3 runs to 15 residues. Germline lookup yields CDR1 SGHRS and CDR2 YFSETQ. The V end was cut by 4 bases, the J end by 0 bases, with 11 bases between. The DNA of the CDR3 is TGCGCCAGCAGCCCCGTATACAGCTCCTACAATGAGCAGTTCTTC. It is translated as CASSPVYSSYNEQFF.